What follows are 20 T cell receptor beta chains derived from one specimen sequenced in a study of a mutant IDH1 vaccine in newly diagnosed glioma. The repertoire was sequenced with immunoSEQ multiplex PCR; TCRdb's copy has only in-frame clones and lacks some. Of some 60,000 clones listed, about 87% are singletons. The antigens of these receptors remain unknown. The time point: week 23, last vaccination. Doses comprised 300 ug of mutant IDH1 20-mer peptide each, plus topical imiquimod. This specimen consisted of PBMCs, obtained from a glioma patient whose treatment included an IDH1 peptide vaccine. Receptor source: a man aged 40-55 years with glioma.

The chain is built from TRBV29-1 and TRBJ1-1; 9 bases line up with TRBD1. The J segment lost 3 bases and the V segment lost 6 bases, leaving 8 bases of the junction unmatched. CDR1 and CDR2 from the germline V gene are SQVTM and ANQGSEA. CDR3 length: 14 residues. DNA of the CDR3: TGCAGCGTCGCTAGACAGGGGGGATACACTGAAGCTTTCTTT. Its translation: CSVARQGGYTEAFF.

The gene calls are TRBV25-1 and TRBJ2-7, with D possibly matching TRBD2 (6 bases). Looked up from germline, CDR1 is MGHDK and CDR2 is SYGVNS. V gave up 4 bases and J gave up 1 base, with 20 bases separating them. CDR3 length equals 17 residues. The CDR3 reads CASSGLSSGGGSYEQYF. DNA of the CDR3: TGTGCCAGCAGTGGGCTGTCGAGTGGGGGAGGATCCTACGAGCAGTACTTC.

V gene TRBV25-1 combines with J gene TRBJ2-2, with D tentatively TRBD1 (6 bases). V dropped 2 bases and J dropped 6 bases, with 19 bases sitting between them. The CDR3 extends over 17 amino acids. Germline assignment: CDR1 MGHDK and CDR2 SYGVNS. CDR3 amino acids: CASSEPPGQGKPGELFF. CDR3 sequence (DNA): TGTGCCAGCAGTGAACCCCCTGGGCAGGGGAAGCCCGGGGAGCTGTTTTTT.

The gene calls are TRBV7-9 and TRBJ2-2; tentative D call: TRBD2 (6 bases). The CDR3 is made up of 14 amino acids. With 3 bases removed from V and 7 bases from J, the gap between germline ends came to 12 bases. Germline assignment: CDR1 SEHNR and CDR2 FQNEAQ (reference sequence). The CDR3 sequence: CASSLLGLGGELFF. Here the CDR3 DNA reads TGTGCCAGCAGCTTGTTGGGACTGGGCGGGGAGCTGTTTTTT.

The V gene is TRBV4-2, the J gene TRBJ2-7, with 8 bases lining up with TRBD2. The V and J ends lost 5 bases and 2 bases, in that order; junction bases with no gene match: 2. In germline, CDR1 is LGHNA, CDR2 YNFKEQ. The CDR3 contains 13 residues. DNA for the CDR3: TGTGCCAGCAGCGCGGGACTAGCCTACGAGCAGTACTTC. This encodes CASSAGLAYEQYF.

The chain's CDR3 is CASSFQGMGGYTF. The CDR3 DNA reads as TGTGCCAGCAGTTTTCAGGGGATGGGAGGCTACACCTTC. The J gene is TRBJ1-2, the V gene TRBV5-8; D may be TRBD1 (6 bases). The CDR3 length is 13 residues. CDR1 is SGHTS and CDR2 is YDEGEE in the germline V gene. V lost 5 bases and J lost 8, with 16 bases in between.

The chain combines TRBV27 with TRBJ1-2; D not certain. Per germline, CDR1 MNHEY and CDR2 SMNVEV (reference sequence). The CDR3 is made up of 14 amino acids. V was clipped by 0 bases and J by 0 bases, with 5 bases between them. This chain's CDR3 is CASSLSGTNYGYTF. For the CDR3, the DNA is TGTGCCAGCAGTTTATCAGGCACTAACTATGGCTACACCTTC.

CDR3 nucleotide sequence: TGTGCCAGCAGCTTTGGGGCAGGGCGCGTCCTCTCTGGAAACACCATATATTTT. This translates into CASSFGAGRVLSGNTIYF. The rearrangement links TRBV5-4 to TRBJ1-3; a weak D match, TRBD1 (5 bases). Trimming removed 2 bases from V and 0 bases from J, with 18 bases in between. The CDR3 length is 18 residues. CDR1 is SGHNT and CDR2 is YYREEE in the germline V gene (reference sequence).

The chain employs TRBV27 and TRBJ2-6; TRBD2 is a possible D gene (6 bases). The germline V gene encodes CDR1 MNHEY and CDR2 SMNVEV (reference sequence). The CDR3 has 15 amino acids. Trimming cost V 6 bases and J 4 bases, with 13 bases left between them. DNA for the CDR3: TGTGCCAGCAGCCACGGGGGTACCGGGGCCAACGTCCTGACTTTC. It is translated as CASSHGGTGANVLTF.

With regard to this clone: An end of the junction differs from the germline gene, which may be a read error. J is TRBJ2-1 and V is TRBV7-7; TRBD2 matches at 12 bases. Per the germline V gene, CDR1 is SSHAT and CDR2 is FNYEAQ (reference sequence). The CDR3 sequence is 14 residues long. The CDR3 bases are TGTGCTAGCAGCCGCCTAGCGGGAGGGGATGAGCAGTTCTTC. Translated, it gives CASSRLAGGDEQFF.

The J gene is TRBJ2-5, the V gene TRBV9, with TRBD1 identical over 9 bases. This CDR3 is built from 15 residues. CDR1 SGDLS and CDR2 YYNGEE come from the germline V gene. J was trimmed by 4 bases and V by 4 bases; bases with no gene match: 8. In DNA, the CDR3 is TGTGCCAGCAGCACCGGACAGGGGACCTCAGAGACCCAGTACTTC. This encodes CASSTGQGTSETQYF.

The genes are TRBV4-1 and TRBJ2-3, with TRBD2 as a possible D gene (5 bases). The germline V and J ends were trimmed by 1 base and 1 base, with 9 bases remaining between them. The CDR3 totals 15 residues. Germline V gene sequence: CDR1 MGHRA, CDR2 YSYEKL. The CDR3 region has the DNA TGCGCCAGCAGCCAAGGACTACCCCGCACAGATACGCAGTATTTT. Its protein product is CASSQGLPRTDTQYF.

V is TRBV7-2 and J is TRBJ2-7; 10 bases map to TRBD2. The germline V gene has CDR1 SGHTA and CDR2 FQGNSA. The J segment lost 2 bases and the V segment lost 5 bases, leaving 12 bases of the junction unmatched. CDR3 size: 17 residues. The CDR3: CASSPSSGRAPPYEQYF. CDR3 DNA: TGTGCCAGCAGCCCCTCCAGCGGGAGGGCCCCTCCCTACGAGCAGTACTTC.

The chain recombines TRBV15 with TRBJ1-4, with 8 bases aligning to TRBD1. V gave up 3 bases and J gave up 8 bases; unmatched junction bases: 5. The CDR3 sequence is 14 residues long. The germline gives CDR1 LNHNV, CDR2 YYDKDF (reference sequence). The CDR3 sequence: CATSSTRGQEKLFF. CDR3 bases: TGTGCCACCAGCAGCACCAGGGGGCAAGAAAAACTGTTTTTT.

The CDR3 nucleotides are TGTGCCAGCAGCTATTGGGTTGAAGCTTTCTTT. Translation gives CASSYWVEAFF. This chain joins TRBV7-9 and TRBJ1-1; D uncertain. Germline V gene lookup returns CDR1 SEHNR and CDR2 FQNEAQ (reference sequence). V was trimmed by 4 bases and J by 7 bases, leaving 7 bases between them. CDR3 length equals 11 residues.

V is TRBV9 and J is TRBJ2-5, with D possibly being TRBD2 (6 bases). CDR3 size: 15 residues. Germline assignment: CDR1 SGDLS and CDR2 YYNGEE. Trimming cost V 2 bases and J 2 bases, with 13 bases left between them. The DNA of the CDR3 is TGTGCCAGCAGCGTGCTCTGGGGGGAACAAGAGACCCAGTACTTC. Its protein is CASSVLWGEQETQYF.

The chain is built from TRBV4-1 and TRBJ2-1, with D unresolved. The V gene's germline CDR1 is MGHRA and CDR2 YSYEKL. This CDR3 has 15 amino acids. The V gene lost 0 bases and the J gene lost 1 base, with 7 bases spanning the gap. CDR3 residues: CASSQEVGSYNEQFF. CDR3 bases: TGCGCCAGCAGCCAAGAAGTAGGGTCCTACAATGAGCAGTTCTTC.

Here the CDR3 reads CASSQGQGVTNEKLFF. Here the CDR3 DNA reads TGCGCCAGCAGCCAAGGGCAGGGGGTCACTAATGAAAAACTGTTTTTT. The chain combines TRBV4-1 with TRBJ1-4; TRBD1 agrees at 7 bases. Trimming at V came to 1 base and at J to 2 bases, leaving 4 bases not matched to a gene. The V gene's germline CDR1 is MGHRA and CDR2 YSYEKL. The CDR3 is 16 amino acids.

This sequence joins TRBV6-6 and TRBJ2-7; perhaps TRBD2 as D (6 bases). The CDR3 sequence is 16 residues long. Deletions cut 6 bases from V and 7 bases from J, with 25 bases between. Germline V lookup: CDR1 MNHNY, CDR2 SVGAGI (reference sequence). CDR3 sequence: CASRSRAGRASREQYF. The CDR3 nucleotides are TGTGCCAGCAGGTCCCGGGCGGGACGGGCCTCTAGGGAGCAGTACTTC.

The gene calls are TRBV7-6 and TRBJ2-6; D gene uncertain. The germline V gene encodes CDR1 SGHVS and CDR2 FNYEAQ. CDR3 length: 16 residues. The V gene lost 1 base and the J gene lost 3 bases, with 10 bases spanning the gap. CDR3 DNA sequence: TGTGCCAGCAGCTTAGGGACCCTCGGTGGGGCCAACGTCCTGACTTTC. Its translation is CASSLGTLGGANVLTF.